The text below deals with one TCR beta chain. Its antigen is unidentified. The germline CDR1 and CDR2 sequences are SQVTM and ANQGSEA. This CDR3 is built from 11 residues. V was cut by 1 base and J by 5 bases, with 5 bases left in between. This specimen belongs to a study of T-cell memory formation after mild COVID-19. Study context: There were largely donor-specific TCR clusters. Study-wide findings and caveats: Day 15 to 85 contractors were CD4/CD8 balanced; later expanders leaned CD4+. That cross-reactive memory joined was suggested by some responding clones appearing in pre-infection memory.

Amplification by 5'RACE using constant-segment primers produced TCR alpha and TCR beta cDNA libraries that carried sample barcodes and UMIs. TCRdb re-called the 5' RACE reads through MiXCR, storing one row per CDR3 protein. The sample includes 450,000 to 700,000 distinct CDR3 sequences, 15% to 20% of them seen just once. The sequenced sample was PBMCs or a T cell subset sorted from them (not recorded which). This receptor was taken from an adult woman who had mild COVID-19 (a few samples of this study predate the infection). Cell type and time point are not known. V usage is TRBV29-1 and J usage is TRBJ1-1; D call uncertain. This chain's CDR3 is CSVEGETEAFF. Here the CDR3 DNA reads TGCAGCGTTGAAGGAGAGACTGAAGCTTTCTTT.